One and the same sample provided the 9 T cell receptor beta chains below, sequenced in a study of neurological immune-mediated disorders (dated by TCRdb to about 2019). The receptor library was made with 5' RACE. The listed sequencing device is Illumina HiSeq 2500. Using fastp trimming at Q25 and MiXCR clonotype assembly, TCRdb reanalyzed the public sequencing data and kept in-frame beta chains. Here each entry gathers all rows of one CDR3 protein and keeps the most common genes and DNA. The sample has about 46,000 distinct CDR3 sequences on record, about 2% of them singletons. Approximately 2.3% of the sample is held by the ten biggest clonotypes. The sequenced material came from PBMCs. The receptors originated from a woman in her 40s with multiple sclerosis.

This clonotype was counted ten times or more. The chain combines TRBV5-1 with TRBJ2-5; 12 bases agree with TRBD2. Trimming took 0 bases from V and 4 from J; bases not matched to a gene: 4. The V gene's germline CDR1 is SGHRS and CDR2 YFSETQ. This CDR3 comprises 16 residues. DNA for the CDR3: TGCGCCAGCAGCTTGGGACTAGCGGGGGTCGGAGAGACCCAGTACTTC. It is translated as CASSLGLAGVGETQYF.

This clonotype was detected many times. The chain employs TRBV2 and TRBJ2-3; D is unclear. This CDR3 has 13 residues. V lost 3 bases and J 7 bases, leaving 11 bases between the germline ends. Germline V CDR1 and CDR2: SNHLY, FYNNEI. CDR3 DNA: TGTGCCAGCAGTGAGGACGGGCCAAATACGCAGTATTTT. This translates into CASSEDGPNTQYF.

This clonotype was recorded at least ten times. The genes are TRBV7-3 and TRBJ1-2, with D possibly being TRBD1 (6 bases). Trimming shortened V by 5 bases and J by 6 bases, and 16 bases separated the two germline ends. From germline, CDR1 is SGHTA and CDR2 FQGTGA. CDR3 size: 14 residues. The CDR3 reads CASSPRGGLDGYTF. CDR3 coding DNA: TGTGCCAGCAGCCCCCGGGGGGGGCTGGATGGCTACACCTTC.

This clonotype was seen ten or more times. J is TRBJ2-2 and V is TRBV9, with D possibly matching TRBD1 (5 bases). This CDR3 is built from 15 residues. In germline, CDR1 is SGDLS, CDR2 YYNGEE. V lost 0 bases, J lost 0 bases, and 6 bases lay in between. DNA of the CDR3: TGTGCCAGCAGCGTAGGGGGCGCGAACACCGGGGAGCTGTTTTTT. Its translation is CASSVGGANTGELFF.

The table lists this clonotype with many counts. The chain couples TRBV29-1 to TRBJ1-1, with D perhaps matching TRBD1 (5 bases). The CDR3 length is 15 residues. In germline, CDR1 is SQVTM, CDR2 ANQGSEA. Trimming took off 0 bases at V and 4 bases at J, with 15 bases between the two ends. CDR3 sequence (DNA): TGCAGCGTTGAAGATCCCCAGGGAACGGGCACTGAAGCTTTCTTT. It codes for CSVEDPQGTGTEAFF.

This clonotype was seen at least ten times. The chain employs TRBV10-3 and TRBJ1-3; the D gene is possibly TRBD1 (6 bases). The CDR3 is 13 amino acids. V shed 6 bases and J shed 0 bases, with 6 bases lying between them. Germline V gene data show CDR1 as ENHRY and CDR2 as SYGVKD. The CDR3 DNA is TGTGCCATCAGGGACAGCTCTGGAAACACCATATATTTT. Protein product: CAIRDSSGNTIYF.

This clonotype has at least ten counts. The CDR3 DNA sequence: TGTGCCAGCAGCCAGGACAGGGATCAGCCCCAGCATTTT. Protein product: CASSQDRDQPQHF. The chain has TRBV4-2 and TRBJ1-5; 8 nucleotides agree with TRBD1. Germline lookup yields CDR1 LGHNA and CDR2 YNFKEQ. V lost 3 bases to trimming and J lost 5 bases; unmatched junction nucleotides: 0. This CDR3 has 13 amino acids.

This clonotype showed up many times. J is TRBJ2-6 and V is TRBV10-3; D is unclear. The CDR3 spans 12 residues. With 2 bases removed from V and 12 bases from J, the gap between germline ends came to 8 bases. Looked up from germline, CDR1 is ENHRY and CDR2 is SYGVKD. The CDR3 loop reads CAISETSVVLTF. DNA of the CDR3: TGTGCCATCAGTGAGACCTCGGTCGTCCTGACTTTC.

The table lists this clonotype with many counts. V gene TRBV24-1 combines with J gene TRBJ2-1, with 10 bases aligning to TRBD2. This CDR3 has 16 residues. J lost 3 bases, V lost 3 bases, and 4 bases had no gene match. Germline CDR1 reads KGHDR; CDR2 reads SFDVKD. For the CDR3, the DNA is TGTGCCACCAGTGATCCGAGCGGGGGGGGCTACAATGAGCAGTTCTTC. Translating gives CATSDPSGGGYNEQFF.